The clone carrying this T cell receptor beta chain showed up just a few times. Germline values: CDR1 MNHEY, CDR2 SVGEGT. There are 14 residues in the CDR3. Trimming took 6 bases from V and 14 from J; bases not matched to a gene: 15. This entry is derived from a study of blood T cells in healthy people across ages. Primed by a sample-barcoded 5' primer and a J-beta primer mix, a second PCR proceeded for about 7 to 11 cycles. TCRdb processed the 5' RACE reads anew with MiXCR; each CDR3 protein has one entry. The sample lists roughly 1.9 million distinct CDR3 sequences; about two fifths were seen once. Each sample had at least 6 million PBMCs isolated.

Specimen: blood. The sequence came from a human donor in good health. V and J are TRBV6-2 or TRBV6-3 and TRBJ2-1; 8 positions match TRBD1. The CDR3 loop reads CASRTGGSEIKEFF. The CDR3 DNA reads TGTGCCAGCAGAACAGGGGGATCTGAAATTAAAGAGTTCTTC.